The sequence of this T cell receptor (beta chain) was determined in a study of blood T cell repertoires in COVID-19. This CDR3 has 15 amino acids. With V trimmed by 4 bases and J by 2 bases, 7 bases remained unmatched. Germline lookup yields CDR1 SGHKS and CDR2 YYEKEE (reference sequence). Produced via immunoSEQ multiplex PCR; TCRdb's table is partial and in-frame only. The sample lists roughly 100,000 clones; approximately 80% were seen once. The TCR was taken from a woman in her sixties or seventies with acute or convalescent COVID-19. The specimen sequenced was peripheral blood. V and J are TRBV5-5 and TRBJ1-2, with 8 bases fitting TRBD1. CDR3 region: CASSLDRGGNYGYTF. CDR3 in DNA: TGTGCCAGCAGCCTCGACAGGGGAGGAAACTATGGCTACACCTTC.